This T cell receptor (beta chain) was observed in a study of blood T cell repertoires in COVID-19. The CDR3 totals 14 residues. V lost 1 base and J 4 bases, leaving 11 bases between the germline ends. CDR1 is MDHEN, CDR2 SYDVKM, per germline. Using immunoSEQ multiplex PCR, the repertoire was profiled, and TCRdb retains in-frame clones only, with some absent. The data contain about 51,000 clones, around 93% of them singletons. The TCR comes from a man in his fifties with acute or convalescent COVID-19. J is TRBJ2-7 and V is TRBV28; D may be TRBD1 (7 bases). The sequenced sample was peripheral blood. CDR3 loop: CASSLLQGRYEQYF. The CDR3 coding sequence is TGTGCCAGCAGTTTATTACAGGGGAGGTACGAGCAGTACTTC.